Following are 2 T cell receptor beta chains from one sample sequenced in a study of radiation and T cells in renal cell carcinoma (dated by TCRdb to 2020 to 2021). The protocol used for the library was the immunoSEQ multiplex PCR assay. Here the immuneACCESS table is served through TCRdb, limited to in-frame sequences with V and J called. Missing clones are a known gap in these copies; in checked studies unresolved V genes cover under half, and the rest lacks a known reason. The sample table contains roughly 120,000 clones; only one count was recorded for roughly 80% of them. Of the sample, approximately 3% falls within the top ten clones. The intended sense of this specimen's time point label: baseline pretreatment blood. This sample's treatment or condition label indicates: 15 Gy SBRT to primary tumor, nephrectomy 4 weeks later. The sample in question was blood, obtained from a patient whose treatment included radiotherapy and nephrectomy. These receptors were taken from an older woman with renal cell carcinoma.

V gene TRBV11-2 combines with J gene TRBJ2-7, with D maybe TRBD1 (6 bases). The CDR3 has 15 amino acids. V shed 4 bases and J shed 2 bases, with 15 bases lying between them. Per the germline V gene, CDR1 is SGHAT and CDR2 is FQNNGV. The CDR3 DNA reads as TGTGCCAGCAGCTACCATAATACAGGGACCTACGAGCAGTACTTC. Translating it yields CASSYHNTGTYEQYF.

The V gene is TRBV28, the J gene TRBJ1-6, with TRBD1 identical over 9 bases. With 1 base clipped from V and 10 bases from J, the junction kept 5 bases outside the gene matches. CDR3 length: 15 residues. Germline assignment: CDR1 MDHEN and CDR2 SYDVKM. Here the CDR3 reads CASSLFGTGTSPLHF. The CDR3 nucleotides read TGTGCCAGCAGTTTATTTGGGACAGGGACCTCACCCCTCCACTTT.